This record covers a single TCR beta chain. The target of this receptor is not known. No base-level quality is on record; no much larger clone is a single base apart. V and J are trimmed by 6 bases and 8 bases, and the gene matches miss 15 bases of the junction. Sequences LGHNA (CDR1) and YNFKEQ (CDR2) are obtained from the germline V gene. Counted from cysteine to phenylalanine, this CDR3 has 16 amino acids. Only the CDR3 part of the read is kept: 48 bases, read in frame from the first base. Using the deep immunoSEQ assay, TCR CDR3 regions were amplified from genomic DNA by multiplex PCR. Extracted genomic DNA from each cell subset was distributed evenly across all wells of several immunoSEQ 96-well plates, and each plate was treated as a replicate. For sorted subsets, each replicate PCR was loaded with 200 to 250 ng genomic DNA, equivalent to about 33,000 T cell genomes. Purified libraries were quantified with a Qubit 3.0 fluorometer, sized on a Bioanalyzer 2100, and re-quantified with the KAPA Library Quantification kit. Each immunoSEQ 96-well plate was sequenced on its own single-read 150-cycle Illumina NextSeq 550 flow cell. In the authors' own workflow: Because the immunoSEQ output held only junctional sequences and lacked quality scores, the filtering could not match the filtering applied to full-length reads. Sequences were annotated with PyIR, a Python wrapper for IgBLAST v1.9, using IMGT germline references to assign V/J genes and CDR3. Any read was removed if the V/J assignment was weak (E-value above 1e-6), the CDR3 was missing, or the read contained stop codons, out-of-frame junctions, or ambiguous translated residues. V3J clonotypes were defined by identical inferred V gene, J gene, and CDR3 amino acid sequence. Percentage overlap between repertoires was computed as shared unique clonotypes divided by the size of the smaller repertoire. RTK rarefaction, the Chao1 estimator, and Recon v2.1 estimates of unobserved clonotypes were used to assess repertoire richness. Generation probabilities were computed with OLGA for all TCRbeta clonotypes obtained by the gDNA method from a handful of donors. This immuneACCESS table, as held by TCRdb, lists in-frame sequences with V and J called but not all clones. Of the missing ones, under half trace to an unresolved V gene in checked studies; the others have no known cause. The DNA was the basis for D and trimming; V, J and clone size are from that table. A total of roughly 640,000 clones appear in this sample, about 74% of them only once. Together, the top ten hold over 1.5% of the sample.

The entry originates in a study of shared clonotypes between healthy human individuals (TCRdb year 2020). Regarding the research as a whole: A couple of women and a few men aged 18 to 49 years were included in the cohort. To estimate repertoire size and how much clonotype sharing occurs between individuals, the study deeply sequenced the blood TCR repertoires of a handful of healthy adults. Libraries were prepared and TCR repertoires were sequenced by different laboratories using diverse techniques, in order to increase sequencing depth and limit assay-specific biases. Per donor, leukapheresis produced somewhere between about 0.94 and 9 billion PBMCs. For each donor, three plates each were used for CD4 naive and CD4 memory, two plates were used for CD8 naive, and one plate was used for CD8 memory. Overall study outcomes, separate from this receptor: Sharing across a few donors was observed for 5% to 6.5% of naive CD4, less than 4% of naive CD8, about 2.3% of memory CD4, and about 0.39% of memory CD8 clonotypes. Only blood was sampled, and tissue TCR repertoires likely differ from those in blood. Compared with non-shared clonotypes, clonotypes shared by all four sorted-subset donors had higher generation probabilities. Even with the large sequencing depth, rarefaction of the sorted-subset datasets indicated that sequencing was incomplete. Based on pairwise subsampling, the degree of clonotype sharing among donors was expected to be affected by sequencing depth. Larger estimated clonotype richness was generally found for naive subsets than for memory subsets. Because the study included only a small number of donors, the genetic and exposure-history diversity represented was limited.

Donors were healthy HIV-negative adults with no recently reported acute infections or vaccinations. Only Caucasian adults living in Nashville, Tennessee, USA were represented among the donors. CD4+ T cells were enriched by magnetic negative selection, after which naive cells were positively selected on CD45RA and the negative fraction was taken as the memory subset. After blood collection by leukapheresis, PBMCs were isolated using Ficoll-Histopaque density gradient centrifugation and then cryopreserved in the vapor phase of liquid nitrogen. Analytical flow cytometry was used to check the purity and quantity of every magnetically sorted T cell population. Genomic DNA was isolated from each sorted fraction and quantified by UV absorbance on a Nanodrop 2000c.

The receptor comes from a woman aged 30 to 39 in good health. Sequencing used memory CD4+ T cells sorted from blood. The intended sense of this specimen's cell subset or site label: CD45RA-negative fraction. The chain employs TRBV4-2 and TRBJ1-5, and 8 junction bases match TRBD1. The nucleotides are TGTGCCAGCAGACCCGGACAGGGCAGGCGGATGGAGCCCCAGCATTTT. This sequence encodes CASRPGQGRRMEPQHF.